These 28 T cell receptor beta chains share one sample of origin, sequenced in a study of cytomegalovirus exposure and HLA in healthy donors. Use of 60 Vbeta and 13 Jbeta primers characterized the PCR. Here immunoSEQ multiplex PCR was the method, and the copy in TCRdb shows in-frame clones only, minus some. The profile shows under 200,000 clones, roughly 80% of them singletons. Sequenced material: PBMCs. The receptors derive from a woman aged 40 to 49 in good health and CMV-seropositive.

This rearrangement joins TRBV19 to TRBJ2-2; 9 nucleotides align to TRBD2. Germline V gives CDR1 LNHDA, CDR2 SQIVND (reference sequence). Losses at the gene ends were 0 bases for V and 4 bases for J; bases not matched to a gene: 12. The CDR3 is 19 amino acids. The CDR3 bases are TGTGCCAGTAGTATAGAGGGGGTTCGGCTAGCGGGAAGCACCGGGGAGCTGTTTTTT. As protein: CASSIEGVRLAGSTGELFF.

As DNA, the CDR3 is TGTGCCAGCAGCTTAGCTGCCAGGGGGCGATGGGGCAATCAGCCCCAGCATTTT. This gives the protein CASSLAARGRWGNQPQHF. The chain recombines TRBV11-3 with TRBJ1-5; 8 bases are a match to TRBD1. This CDR3 has 18 residues. In germline, CDR1 is SGHNT, CDR2 YENEEA. The J segment lost 2 bases and the V segment lost 1 base, leaving 10 bases of the junction unmatched.

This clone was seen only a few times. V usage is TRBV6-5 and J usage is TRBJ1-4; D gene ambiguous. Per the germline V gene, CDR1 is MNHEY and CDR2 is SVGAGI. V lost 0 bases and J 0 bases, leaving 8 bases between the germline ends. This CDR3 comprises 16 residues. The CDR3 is CASSYSSIPTNEKLFF. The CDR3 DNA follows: TGTGCCAGCAGTTACTCGTCCATTCCAACTAATGAAAAACTGTTTTTT.

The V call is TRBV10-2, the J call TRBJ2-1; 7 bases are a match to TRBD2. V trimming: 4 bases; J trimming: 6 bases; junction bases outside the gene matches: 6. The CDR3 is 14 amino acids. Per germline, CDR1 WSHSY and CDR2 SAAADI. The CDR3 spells CASSGLAVGNEQFF. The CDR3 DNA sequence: TGCGCCAGCAGTGGACTAGCTGTTGGCAATGAGCAGTTCTTC.

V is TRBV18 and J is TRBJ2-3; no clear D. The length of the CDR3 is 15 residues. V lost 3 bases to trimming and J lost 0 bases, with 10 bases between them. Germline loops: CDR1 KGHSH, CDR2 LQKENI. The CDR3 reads CASSPIGGSTDTQYF. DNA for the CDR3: TGTGCCAGCTCACCGATTGGTGGCAGCACAGATACGCAGTATTTT.

The CDR3 DNA reads as TGCGCCAGCAGCCAAAATCCCCGGGACAGGGCCTCCACAGATACGCAGTATTTT. Translating it yields CASSQNPRDRASTDTQYF. The V and J genes are TRBV5-1 and TRBJ2-3; 9 bases match TRBD1. Per the germline V gene, CDR1 is SGHRS and CDR2 is YFSETQ. J lost 2 bases, V lost 4 bases, and 14 bases had no gene match. The CDR3 is 18 amino acids.

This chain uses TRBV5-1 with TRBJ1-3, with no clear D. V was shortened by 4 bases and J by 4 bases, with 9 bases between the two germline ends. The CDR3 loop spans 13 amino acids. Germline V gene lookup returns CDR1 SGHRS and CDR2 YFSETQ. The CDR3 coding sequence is TGCGCCAGCAGCATGGGAGTCGGAAACACCATATATTTT. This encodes CASSMGVGNTIYF.

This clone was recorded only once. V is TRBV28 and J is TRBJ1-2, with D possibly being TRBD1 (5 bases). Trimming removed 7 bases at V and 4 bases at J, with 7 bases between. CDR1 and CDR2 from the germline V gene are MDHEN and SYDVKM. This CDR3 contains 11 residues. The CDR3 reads CASNGGYGYTF. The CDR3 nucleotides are TGTGCCAGCAACGGGGGCTATGGCTACACCTTC.

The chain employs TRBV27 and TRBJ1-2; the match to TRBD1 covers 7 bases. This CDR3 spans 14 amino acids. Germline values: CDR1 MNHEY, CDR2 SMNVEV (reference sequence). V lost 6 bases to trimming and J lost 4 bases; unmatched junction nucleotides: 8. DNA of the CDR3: TGTGCCAGCAGGCCTACCGGGACAGCCTATGGCTACACCTTC. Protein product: CASRPTGTAYGYTF.

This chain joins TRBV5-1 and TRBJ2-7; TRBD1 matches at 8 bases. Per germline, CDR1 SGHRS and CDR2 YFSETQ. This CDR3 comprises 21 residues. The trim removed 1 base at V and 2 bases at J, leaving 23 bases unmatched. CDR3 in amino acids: CASSLNGQGARRREAAYEQYF. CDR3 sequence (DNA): TGCGCCAGCAGCTTGAATGGCCAGGGGGCGCGTCGGAGGGAGGCAGCCTACGAGCAGTACTTC.

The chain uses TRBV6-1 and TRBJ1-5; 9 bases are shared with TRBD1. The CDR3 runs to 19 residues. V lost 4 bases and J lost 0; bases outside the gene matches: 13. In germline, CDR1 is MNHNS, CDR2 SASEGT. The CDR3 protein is CASSGTPRTGVNSNQPQHF. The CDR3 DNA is TGTGCCAGCAGTGGCACCCCCCGGACAGGGGTGAATAGCAATCAGCCCCAGCATTTT.

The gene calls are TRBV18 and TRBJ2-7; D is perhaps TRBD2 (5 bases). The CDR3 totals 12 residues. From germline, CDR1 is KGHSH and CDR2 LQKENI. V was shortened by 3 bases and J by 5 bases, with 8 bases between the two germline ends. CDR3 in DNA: TGTGCCAGCTCACCCCCCGGGAACGAGCAGTACTTC. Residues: CASSPPGNEQYF.

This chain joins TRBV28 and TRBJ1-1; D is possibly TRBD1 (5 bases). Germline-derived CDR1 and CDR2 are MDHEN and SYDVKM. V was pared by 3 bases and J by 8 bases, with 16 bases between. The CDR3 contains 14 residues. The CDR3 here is CASSFLQARQEAFF. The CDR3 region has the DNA TGTGCCAGCAGTTTCCTACAGGCGCGTCAGGAAGCTTTCTTT.

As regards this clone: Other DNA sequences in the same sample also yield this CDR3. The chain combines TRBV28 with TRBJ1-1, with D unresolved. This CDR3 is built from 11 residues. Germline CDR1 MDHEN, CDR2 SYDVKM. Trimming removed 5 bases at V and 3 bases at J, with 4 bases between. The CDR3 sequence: CASSRDTEAFF. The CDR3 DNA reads TGTGCCAGCAGTCGGGACACTGAAGCTTTCTTT.

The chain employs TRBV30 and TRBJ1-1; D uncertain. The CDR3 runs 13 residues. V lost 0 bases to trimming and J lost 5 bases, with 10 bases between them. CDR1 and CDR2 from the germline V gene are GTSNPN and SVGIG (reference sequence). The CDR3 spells CAWSVEGGTEAFF. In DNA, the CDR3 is TGTGCCTGGAGTGTAGAGGGCGGGACTGAAGCTTTCTTT.

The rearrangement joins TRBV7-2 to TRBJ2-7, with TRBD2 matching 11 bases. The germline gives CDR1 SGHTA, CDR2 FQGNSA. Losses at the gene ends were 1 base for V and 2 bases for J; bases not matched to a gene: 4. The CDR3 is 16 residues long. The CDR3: CASSLDSGRVPYEQYF. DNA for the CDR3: TGTGCCAGCAGCTTAGATAGCGGGAGGGTGCCCTACGAGCAGTACTTC.

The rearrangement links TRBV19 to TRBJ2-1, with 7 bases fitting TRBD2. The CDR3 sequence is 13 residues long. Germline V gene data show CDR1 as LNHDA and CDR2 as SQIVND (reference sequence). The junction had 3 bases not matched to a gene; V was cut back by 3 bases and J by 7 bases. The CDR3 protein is CASSITGGNEQFF. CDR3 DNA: TGTGCCAGTAGTATCACGGGGGGTAATGAGCAGTTCTTC.

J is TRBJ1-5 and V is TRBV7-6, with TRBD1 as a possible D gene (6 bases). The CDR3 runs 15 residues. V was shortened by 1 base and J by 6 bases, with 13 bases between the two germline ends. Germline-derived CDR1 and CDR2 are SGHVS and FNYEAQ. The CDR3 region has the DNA TGTGCCAGCAGCTTAGAGGCAGGGGAGAGTCAGCCCCAGCATTTT. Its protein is CASSLEAGESQPQHF. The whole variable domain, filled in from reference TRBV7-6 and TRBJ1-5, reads GAGVSQSPRYKVTKRGQDVALRCDPISGHVSLYWYRQALGQGPEFLTYFNYEAQQDKSGLPNDRFSAERPEGSISTLTIQRTEQRDSAMYRCASSLEAGESQPQHFGDGTRLSIL.

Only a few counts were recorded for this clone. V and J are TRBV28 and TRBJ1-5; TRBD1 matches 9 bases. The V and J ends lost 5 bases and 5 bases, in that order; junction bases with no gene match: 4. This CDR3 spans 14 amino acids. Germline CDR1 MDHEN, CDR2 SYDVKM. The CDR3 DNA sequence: TGTGCCAGCAGTGGCAACAGGGGGCATCAGCCCCAGCATTTT. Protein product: CASSGNRGHQPQHF.

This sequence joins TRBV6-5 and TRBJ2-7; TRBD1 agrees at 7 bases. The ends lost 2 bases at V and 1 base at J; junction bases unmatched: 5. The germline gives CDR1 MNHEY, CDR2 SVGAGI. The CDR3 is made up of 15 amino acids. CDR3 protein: CASSYLGQRSYEQYF. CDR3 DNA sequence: TGTGCCAGCAGTTACCTGGGACAGCGATCCTACGAGCAGTACTTC.

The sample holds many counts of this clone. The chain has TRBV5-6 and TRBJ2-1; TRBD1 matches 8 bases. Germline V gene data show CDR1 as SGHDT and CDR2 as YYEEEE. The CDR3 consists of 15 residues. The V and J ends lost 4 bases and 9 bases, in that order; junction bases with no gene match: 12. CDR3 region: CASSDTGGTLGEQFF. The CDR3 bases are TGTGCCAGCAGCGATACAGGGGGGACATTAGGTGAGCAGTTCTTC.

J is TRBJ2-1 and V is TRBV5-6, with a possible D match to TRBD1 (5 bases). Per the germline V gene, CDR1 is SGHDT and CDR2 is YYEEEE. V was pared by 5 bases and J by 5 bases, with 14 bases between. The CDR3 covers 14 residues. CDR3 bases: TGTGCCAGCAGAACTGGACACAGCGACAATGAGCAGTTCTTC. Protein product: CASRTGHSDNEQFF.

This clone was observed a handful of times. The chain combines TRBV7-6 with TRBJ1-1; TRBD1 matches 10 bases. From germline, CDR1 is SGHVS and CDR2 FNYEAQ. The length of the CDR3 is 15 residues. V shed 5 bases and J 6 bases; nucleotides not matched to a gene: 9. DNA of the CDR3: TGTGCCAGCAGCGGAGGACAGGGGGTTGGACCTGAAGCTTTCTTT. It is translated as CASSGGQGVGPEAFF.

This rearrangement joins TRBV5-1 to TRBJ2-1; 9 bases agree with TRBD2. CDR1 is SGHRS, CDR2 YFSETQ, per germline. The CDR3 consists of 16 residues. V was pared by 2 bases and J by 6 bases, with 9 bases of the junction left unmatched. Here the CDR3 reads CASSFSTSGILNEQFF. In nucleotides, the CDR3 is TGCGCCAGCAGCTTTTCGACTAGCGGTATTCTCAATGAGCAGTTCTTC.

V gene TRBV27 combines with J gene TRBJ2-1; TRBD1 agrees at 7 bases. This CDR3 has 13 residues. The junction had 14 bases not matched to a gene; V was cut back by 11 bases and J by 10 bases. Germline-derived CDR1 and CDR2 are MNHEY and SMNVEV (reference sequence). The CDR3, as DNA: TGTGCCGCGAAAGGACAGGTCCACCCGGAGCAGTTCTTC. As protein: CAAKGQVHPEQFF.

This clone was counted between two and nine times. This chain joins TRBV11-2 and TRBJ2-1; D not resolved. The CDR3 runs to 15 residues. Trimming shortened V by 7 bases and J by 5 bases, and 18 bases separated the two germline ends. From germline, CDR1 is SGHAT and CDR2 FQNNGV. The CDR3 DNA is TGTGCCAGCAACGAAGGCGGTCGATCAAACAATGAGCAGTTCTTC. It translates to CASNEGGRSNNEQFF. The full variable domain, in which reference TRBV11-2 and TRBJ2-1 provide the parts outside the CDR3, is EAGVAQSPRYKIIEKRQSVAFWCNPISGHATLYWYQQILGQGPKLLIQFQNNGVVDDSQLPKDRFSAERLKGVDSTLKIQPAKLEDSAVYLCASNEGGRSNNEQFFGPGTRLTVL.

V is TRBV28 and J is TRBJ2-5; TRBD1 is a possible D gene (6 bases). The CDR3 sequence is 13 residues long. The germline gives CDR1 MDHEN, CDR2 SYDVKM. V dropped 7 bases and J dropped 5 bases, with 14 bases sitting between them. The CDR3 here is CASILQGTETQYF. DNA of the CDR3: TGTGCCAGCATCCTACAGGGTACGGAGACCCAGTACTTC. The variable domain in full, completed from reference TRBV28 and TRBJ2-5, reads DVKVTQSSRYLVKRTGEKVFLECVQDMDHENMFWYRQDPGLGLRLIYFSYDVKMKEKGDIPEGYSVSREKKERFSLILESASTNQTSMYLCASILQGTETQYFGPGTRLLVL.

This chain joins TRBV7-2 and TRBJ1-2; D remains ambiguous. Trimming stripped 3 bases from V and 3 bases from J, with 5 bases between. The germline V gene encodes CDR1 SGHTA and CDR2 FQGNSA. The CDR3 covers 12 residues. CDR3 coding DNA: TGTGCCAGCAGCTTCATTGACTATGGCTACACCTTC. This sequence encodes CASSFIDYGYTF. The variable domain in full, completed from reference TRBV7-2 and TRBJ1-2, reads GAGVSQSPSNKVTEKGKDVELRCDPISGHTALYWYRQSLGQGLEFLIYFQGNSAPDKSGLPSDRFSAERTGGSVSTLTIQRTQQEDSAVYLCASSFIDYGYTFGSGTRLTVV.